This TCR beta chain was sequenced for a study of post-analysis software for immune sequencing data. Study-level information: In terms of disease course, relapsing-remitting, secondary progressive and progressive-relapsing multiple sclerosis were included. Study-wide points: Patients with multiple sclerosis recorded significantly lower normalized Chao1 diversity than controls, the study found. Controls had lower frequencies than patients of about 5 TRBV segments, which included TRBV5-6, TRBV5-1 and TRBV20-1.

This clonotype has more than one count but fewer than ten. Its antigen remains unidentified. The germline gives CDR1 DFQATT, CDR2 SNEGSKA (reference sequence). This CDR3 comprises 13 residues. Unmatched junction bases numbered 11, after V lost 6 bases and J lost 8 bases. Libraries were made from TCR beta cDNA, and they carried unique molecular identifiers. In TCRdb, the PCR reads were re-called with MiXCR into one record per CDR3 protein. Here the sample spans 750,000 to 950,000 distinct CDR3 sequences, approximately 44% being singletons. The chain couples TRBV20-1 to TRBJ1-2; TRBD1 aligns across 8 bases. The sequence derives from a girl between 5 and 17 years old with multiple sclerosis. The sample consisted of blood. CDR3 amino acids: CSAKDRVRGGYTF. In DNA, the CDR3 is TGCAGTGCGAAGGACAGGGTCCGAGGCGGCTACACCTTC.